Only a few counts were recorded for the clone carrying this TCR beta chain. Its antigen is as yet unknown. The junction differs from germline at one of its ends, possibly a read error. The data were taken from a study of blood T cells in healthy people across ages. General observations from the study: The recorded TCR beta diversity per million T cells decreased in a roughly linear manner with age.

The CDR3 consists of 12 residues. The germline gives CDR1 SGDLS, CDR2 YYNGEE. A second 7 to 11 cycle PCR used barcoded and J-beta primers. From the 5' RACE reads, TCRdb called clonotypes with MiXCR, one entry per CDR3 protein. The sample holds more than 650,000 distinct CDR3 sequences, about a fifth seen once. The chain has TRBV9 and TRBJ1-1, with a tentative D call TRBD1 (6 bases). Sequencing was carried out using blood. The sequence was collected from a man aged 70-80 years in good health. This CDR3 reads CSSSVGGDEAFF. CDR3 nucleotide sequence: TGTTCCAGCAGCGTAGGGGGGGATGAAGCTTTCTTT. Full variable domain (outside the CDR3, taken from reference TRBV9 and TRBJ1-1): DSGVTQTPKHLITATGQRVTLRCSPRSGDLSVYWYQQSLDQGLQFLIQYYNGEERAKGNILERFSAQQFPDLHSELNLSSLELGDSALYFCSSSVGGDEAFFGQGTRLTVV.